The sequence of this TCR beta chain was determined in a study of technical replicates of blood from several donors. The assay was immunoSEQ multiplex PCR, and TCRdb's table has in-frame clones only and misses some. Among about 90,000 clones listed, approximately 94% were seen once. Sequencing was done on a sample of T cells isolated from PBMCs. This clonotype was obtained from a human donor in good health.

CDR3 in amino acids: CASRWGTGGQETQYF. CDR3 nucleotides: TGTGCCAGCAGGTGGGGGACAGGGGGCCAAGAGACCCAGTACTTC. The chain uses TRBV11-3 and TRBJ2-5; 11 nucleotides line up with TRBD1. The J segment lost 1 base and the V segment lost 6 bases, leaving 4 bases of the junction unmatched. The germline V gene encodes CDR1 SGHNT and CDR2 YENEEA. This CDR3 spans 15 amino acids.